This T cell receptor (beta chain) was recorded in a study of breast tumors, draining lymph nodes, adjacent tissues. Study outcomes and limitations: Tumors had less TCR diversity than lymph nodes, more than nontumor tissue. Tumor T cell lymph node origin was a supported hypothesis, not proven.

Turning to this clonotype: The antigen is unknown.

Germline CDR1 and CDR2: DFQATT and SNEGSKA (reference sequence). V was pared by 5 bases and J by 7 bases, with 16 bases of the junction left unmatched. This CDR3 has 16 amino acids. TCRdb re-derived calls from the multiplex PCR reads in MiXCR, one entry per CDR3 protein. This sample carries 15,000 or so distinct CDR3 sequences, roughly 48% of them seen once, and the ten largest clones take roughly 27%. The chain couples TRBV20-1 to TRBJ2-1, with 8 bases matching TRBD2. The sequence derives from a female donor with breast cancer. Some clones in this sample may be carry-over from other donors' samples. Sequencing was carried out using tumor-adjacent breast tissue. CDR3 nucleotides: TGCAGTGCTCCCCCTTGGGGAGCGGGAGTTGCTAATGAGCAGTTCTTC. Its translation: CSAPPWGAGVANEQFF.